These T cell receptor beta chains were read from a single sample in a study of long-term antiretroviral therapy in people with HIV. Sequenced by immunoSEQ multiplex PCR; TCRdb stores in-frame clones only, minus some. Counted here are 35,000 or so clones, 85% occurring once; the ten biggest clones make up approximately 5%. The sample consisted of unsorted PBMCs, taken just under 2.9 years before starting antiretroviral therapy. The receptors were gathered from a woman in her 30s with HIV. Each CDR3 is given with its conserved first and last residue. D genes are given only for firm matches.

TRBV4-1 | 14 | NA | CASNDPKRKIKAFF
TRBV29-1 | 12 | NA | CSVVRVGNEQFF
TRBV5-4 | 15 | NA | CASSLMGALRETQYF
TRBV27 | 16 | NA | CASSSLTPANTYGYTF
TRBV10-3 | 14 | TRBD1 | CAISWTGSTDTQYF
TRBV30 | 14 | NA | CAWSVSRQNTEAFF
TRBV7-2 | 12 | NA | CASSRSRDTQYF
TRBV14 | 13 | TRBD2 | CASSLSGDYEQYF
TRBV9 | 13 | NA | CASSVEANTEAFF
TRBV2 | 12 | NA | CASTEANYGYTF
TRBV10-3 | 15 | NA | CAISESYAMNTEAFF
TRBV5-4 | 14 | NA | CASTQAQGIKGYTF
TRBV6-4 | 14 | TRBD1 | CASSLQGGTDTQYF
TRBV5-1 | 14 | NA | CASSLVSIGDEQFF
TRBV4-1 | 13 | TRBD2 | CASSRGGLETQYF
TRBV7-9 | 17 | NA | CASSPTGQLLSNQPQHF
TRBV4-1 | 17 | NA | CASSQDQRAYSNQPQHF
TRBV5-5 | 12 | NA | CASSFDRSRTFF
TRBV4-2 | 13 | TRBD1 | CASSFGTADEAFF
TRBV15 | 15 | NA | CATSRDGSGLGEAFF
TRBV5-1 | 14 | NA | CASSLGTANTEAFF
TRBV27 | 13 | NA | CASSQGSSYEQYF
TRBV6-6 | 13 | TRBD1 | CASKTGIDNEQFF
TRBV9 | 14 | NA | CASSVDPSNQPQHF
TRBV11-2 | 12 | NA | CASSLTRGEAFF
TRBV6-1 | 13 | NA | CASSEGVLGGYTF
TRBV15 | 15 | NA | CATSMGAATNEKLFF
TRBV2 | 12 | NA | CASRRGNQPQHF
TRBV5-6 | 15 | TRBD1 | CASSLRPGGRETQYF
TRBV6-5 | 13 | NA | CASSQTGNSPLHF
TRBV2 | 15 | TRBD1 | CATKGQGKGVDTQYF
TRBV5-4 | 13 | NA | CASTSWGTIEQFF
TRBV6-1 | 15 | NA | CASLPAQTATYEQYF
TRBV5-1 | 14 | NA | CASSPGSTNEKLFF
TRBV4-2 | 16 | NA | CASSAWSGSSPGELFF
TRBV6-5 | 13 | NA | CASTLDGNTEAFF
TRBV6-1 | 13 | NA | CASSDRALYGYTF
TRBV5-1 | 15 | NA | CASSFGGDIDYGYTF
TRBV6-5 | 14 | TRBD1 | CASSRDSQRDTQYF
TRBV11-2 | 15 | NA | CASSLGAGFNQPQHF
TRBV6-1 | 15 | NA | CASSESRLIQETQYF
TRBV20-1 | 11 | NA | CSAYTRDEQFF
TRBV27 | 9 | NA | CASGYEQYF
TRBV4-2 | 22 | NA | CASSPREGTGDRVSTGANVLTF